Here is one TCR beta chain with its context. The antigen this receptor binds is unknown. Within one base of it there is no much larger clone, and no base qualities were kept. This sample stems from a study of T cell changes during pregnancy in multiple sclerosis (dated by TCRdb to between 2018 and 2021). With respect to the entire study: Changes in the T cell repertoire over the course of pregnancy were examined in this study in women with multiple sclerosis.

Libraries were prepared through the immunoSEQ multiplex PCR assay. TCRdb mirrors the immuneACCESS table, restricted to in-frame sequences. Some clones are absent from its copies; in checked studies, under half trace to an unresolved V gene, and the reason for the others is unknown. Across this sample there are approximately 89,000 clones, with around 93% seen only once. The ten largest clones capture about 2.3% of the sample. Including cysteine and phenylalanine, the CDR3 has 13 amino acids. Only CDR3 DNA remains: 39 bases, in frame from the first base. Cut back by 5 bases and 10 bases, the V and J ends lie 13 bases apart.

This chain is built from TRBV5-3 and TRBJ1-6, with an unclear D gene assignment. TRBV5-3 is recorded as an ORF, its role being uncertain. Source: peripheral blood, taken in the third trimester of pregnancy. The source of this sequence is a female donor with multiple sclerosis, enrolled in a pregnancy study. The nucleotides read TGTGCCAGAAGGGGGAGACATTGCTCACCCCTCCACTTT. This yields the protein CARRGRHCSPLHF.